One sample yielded the 15 T cell receptor beta chains listed below, sequenced in a study of blood T cells in healthy people across ages. Through a sample-barcoded 5' primer and a J-beta primer mix, a second PCR was run for about 6 to 11 cycles. TCRdb processed the 5' RACE reads anew with MiXCR; each CDR3 protein has one entry. The repertoire holds around 1,100,000 distinct CDR3 sequences, with about two fifths as singletons. The sample consisted of blood. The receptors here all came from a man younger than 35 in good health.

This clonotype came up a few times. The chain combines TRBV20-1 with TRBJ1-2, with D hard to call. The germline V gene encodes CDR1 DFQATT and CDR2 SNEGSKA (reference sequence). V was shortened by 1 base and J by 6 bases, with 12 bases between the two germline ends. The CDR3 has 13 amino acids. CDR3 loop: CSARVGAAHGYTF. The CDR3 DNA reads as TGCAGTGCTAGAGTTGGAGCAGCTCATGGCTACACCTTC.

The V gene is TRBV5-1, the J gene TRBJ1-2; possible D gene TRBD1, 6 bases. The length of the CDR3 is 14 residues. Germline-derived CDR1 and CDR2 are SGHRS and YFSETQ. Trimming stripped 4 bases from V and 8 bases from J, with 18 bases between. The CDR3 nucleotides are TGCGCCAGCAGCCCTAGGGGGGCGACGCGGGGCTACACCTTC. It specifies CASSPRGATRGYTF.

With regard to this clonotype: The junction departs from the called germline gene at one end, perhaps through a read error. The chain couples TRBV9 to TRBJ2-4; TRBD2 aligns across 7 bases. The CDR3 loop spans 15 amino acids. Germline lookup yields CDR1 SGDLS and CDR2 YYNGEE. The CDR3 is CASSASGAAKNVQYF. In DNA, the CDR3 is TGTGCCAGCAGCGCCAGCGGGGCAGCCAAAAACGTTCAGTACTTC.

The rearrangement uses TRBV20-1 and TRBJ1-5; the match to TRBD1 covers 8 bases. The ends lost 3 bases at V and 6 bases at J; junction bases unmatched: 7. The CDR3 runs 14 residues. The germline CDR1 and CDR2 sequences are DFQATT and SNEGSKA (reference sequence). Here the CDR3 reads CSARIDRGGQPQHF. CDR3 coding DNA: TGCAGTGCTAGGATAGACAGGGGAGGTCAGCCCCAGCATTTT.

The CDR3 region has the DNA TGTGCCAGCAGCCCCAATTTGCAGGATACGCAGTATTTT. This encodes CASSPNLQDTQYF. The rearrangement links TRBV3-1 to TRBJ2-3; no reliable D call. Germline loops: CDR1 LGHDT, CDR2 YNNKEL (reference sequence). Deletions cut 4 bases from V and 6 bases from J, with 11 bases between. CDR3 size: 13 residues.

The rearrangement uses TRBV30 and TRBJ1-2; no clear D gene. This CDR3 is 13 amino acids long. Trimming removed 4 bases at V and 2 bases at J, with 11 bases between. Germline CDR1 and CDR2: GTSNPN and SVGIG (reference sequence). The CDR3 bases are TGTGCCTGGATTCCCGGCAGGAACTATGGCTACACCTTC. As protein: CAWIPGRNYGYTF.

This clonotype came up many times. J is TRBJ2-1 and V is TRBV7-9; a possible D gene is TRBD1 (5 bases). CDR3 length: 15 residues. Trimming left V 10 bases short and J 8 bases short, with 24 bases between. Germline V gene sequence: CDR1 SEHNR, CDR2 FQNEAQ (reference sequence). The CDR3 loop is CANSRVDVRFDEQFF. The CDR3 region has the DNA TGTGCCAACTCCAGGGTTGATGTGCGATTCGATGAGCAGTTCTTC.

The rearrangement uses TRBV6-2 or TRBV6-3 and TRBJ2-6; D gene uncertain. V lost 2 bases and J lost 2, with 7 bases in between. Germline lookup yields CDR1 MNHEY and CDR2 SVGEGT. The CDR3 contains 15 residues. The DNA for the CDR3 is TGTGCCAGCAGTTACGGGGTTCCTGGGGCCAACGTCCTGACTTTC. Its translation is CASSYGVPGANVLTF.

The chain is built from TRBV10-3 and TRBJ2-5, with 9 bases identical to TRBD1. V lost 6 bases, J lost 8 bases, and 4 bases stayed unmatched. Germline CDR1 and CDR2: ENHRY and SYGVKD. CDR3 size: 12 residues. CDR3 loop: CAIRGTGQTQYF. CDR3 sequence (DNA): TGTGCCATCAGGGGGACAGGGCAAACCCAGTACTTC.

This clonotype has just a few counts. The chain joins TRBV29-1 to TRBJ2-3; 11 bases line up with TRBD1. CDR1 is SQVTM and CDR2 is ANQGSEA in the germline V gene. This CDR3 contains 14 residues. Trimming at V came to 8 bases and at J to 4 bases, leaving 8 bases not matched to a gene. The CDR3 here is CSRGGQGGSDTQYF. CDR3 nucleotide sequence: TGCAGCCGGGGGGGACAGGGGGGCTCAGATACGCAGTATTTT.

CDR3 DNA sequence: TGTGCTCAGGGGGCGACCTATGGCTACACCTTC. The encoded protein is CAQGATYGYTF. The chain uses TRBV30 and TRBJ1-2, with 8 bases that match TRBD1. Germline lookup yields CDR1 GTSNPN and CDR2 SVGIG (reference sequence). The CDR3 has 11 amino acids.

The CDR3 DNA reads as TGTGCCAGCAGCCCAGATTTCGGTTATTCGGCCACTGAAGCTTTCTTT. Translation gives CASSPDFGYSATEAFF. The chain is built from TRBV5-4 and TRBJ1-1; no definite D call. The germline V gene has CDR1 SGHNT and CDR2 YYREEE (reference sequence). The V gene lost 4 bases and the J gene lost 4 bases, with 20 bases spanning the gap. The CDR3 extends over 16 amino acids.

This clonotype was found once. This clone may be a read error of a much larger clone one base away. The gene calls are TRBV6-6 and TRBJ2-6; D is unclear. Per germline, CDR1 MNHNY and CDR2 SVGAGI (reference sequence). The length of the CDR3 is 12 residues. The V gene lost 6 bases and the J gene lost 2 bases, with 2 bases spanning the gap. The CDR3: CASRAGANVLTF. The CDR3, as DNA: TGTGCCAGCAGGGCTGGGGCCAACGTCCTGACTTTC.

The genes are TRBV6-5 and TRBJ1-6; 8 nucleotides agree with TRBD1. CDR1 is MNHEY, CDR2 SVGAGI, per germline. CDR3 length: 15 amino acids. Trimming at V came to 4 bases and at J to 11 bases, leaving 10 bases not matched to a gene. The CDR3, as DNA: TGTGCCAGCAGTTCCCCCGGACAGGGAAGGCCACCCCTCCACTTT. This encodes CASSSPGQGRPPLHF.

This clonotype was observed a few times. V usage is TRBV12-3 or TRBV12-4 and J usage is TRBJ2-5, with D maybe TRBD2 (6 bases). CDR3 length: 14 residues. Trimming cost V 3 bases and J 13 bases, with 21 bases left between them. The CDR3 is CASSLEGARYELYF. The CDR3, as DNA: TGTGCCAGCAGTTTGGAGGGTGCTCGCTACGAGCTGTACTTC.